The next 8 T cell receptor beta chains were all read from a single sample in a study of Ad26.COV2.S vaccination and SARS-CoV-2 variants. Treatment in this sample: some 20 received Ad26.COV2.S at low or high dose, single or two shots; five or six received placebo; per-sample allocation not given. Sampling was done on day 63 after the first vaccine or placebo injection. Profiled with immunoSEQ multiplex PCR; TCRdb holds only in-frame clones, not every one. Of about 350,000 clones listed, 70% to 90% were seen once; the top ten hold approximately 11%. Here the sequenced sample was peripheral blood, taken in a trial of Ad26.COV2.S vaccine versus placebo. Source of these receptors: a person aged 18-65 years who received the Ad26.COV2.S COVID-19 vaccine or a placebo.

This clone was detected only a few times. The same CDR3 can be traced to other DNA sequences in this sample. The chain combines TRBV7-2 with TRBJ1-5, with TRBD1 identical over 8 bases. Germline V gives CDR1 SGHTA, CDR2 FQGNSA. The CDR3 is made up of 15 amino acids. J gave up 7 bases and V 4 bases, and 9 bases lay outside the gene matches. The CDR3 coding sequence is TGTGCCAGCAGCTCGGACAGGGCATTAGGGCAGCCCCAGCATTTT. As protein: CASSSDRALGQPQHF. Full variable domain (remainder filled in from reference TRBV7-2 and TRBJ1-5): GAGVSQSPSNKVTEKGKDVELRCDPISGHTALYWYRQSLGQGLEFLIYFQGNSAPDKSGLPSDRFSAERTGGSVSTLTIQRTQQEDSAVYLCASSSDRALGQPQHFGDGTRLSIL.

This chain joins TRBV5-1 and TRBJ1-1, with D uncertain. The CDR3 consists of 15 residues. Per the germline V gene, CDR1 is SGHRS and CDR2 is YFSETQ. V was trimmed by 2 bases and J by 3 bases, leaving 14 bases between them. The CDR3 DNA reads as TGCGCCAGCAGCTTCGGAACATCTCAGTACACTGAAGCTTTCTTT. This codes for CASSFGTSQYTEAFF.

V and J are TRBV18 and TRBJ1-1, with D possibly being TRBD1 (6 bases). The germline V gene encodes CDR1 KGHSH and CDR2 LQKENI. The V and J ends lost 5 bases and 6 bases respectively, with 7 bases between them. The CDR3 is made up of 11 amino acids. The DNA for the CDR3 is TGTGCCAGCTCATGGACAGCTGAAGCTTTCTTT. This gives the protein CASSWTAEAFF.

This sequence joins TRBV13 and TRBJ2-3, with 8 positions matching TRBD1. From germline, CDR1 is PRHDT and CDR2 FYEKMQ (reference sequence). The V and J ends lost 3 bases and 4 bases, in that order; junction bases with no gene match: 3. The CDR3 length is 14 residues. The CDR3 sequence: CASSLRQGSDTQYF. CDR3 sequence (DNA): TGTGCCAGCAGCTTGAGACAGGGGTCAGATACGCAGTATTTT.

This sequence joins TRBV7-2 and TRBJ2-1; D could derive from TRBD1 or TRBD2 (6 bases each). The CDR3 is made up of 14 amino acids. V lost 4 bases and J 12 bases, leaving 19 bases between the germline ends. Germline assignment: CDR1 SGHTA and CDR2 FQGNSA. CDR3 amino acids: CASSSRQEPGGQFF. CDR3 bases: TGTGCCAGCAGCTCGCGACAGGAACCCGGGGGGCAGTTCTTC. Complete variable domain (other parts from reference TRBV7-2 and TRBJ2-1): GAGVSQSPSNKVTEKGKDVELRCDPISGHTALYWYRQSLGQGLEFLIYFQGNSAPDKSGLPSDRFSAERTGGSVSTLTIQRTQQEDSAVYLCASSSRQEPGGQFFGPGTRLTVL.

Comment on this clone: Other DNA sequences in this sample translate to the same CDR3. The V gene is TRBV5-1, the J gene TRBJ2-5; 7 positions match TRBD1. This CDR3 is built from 15 residues. The germline V gene has CDR1 SGHRS and CDR2 YFSETQ. After removal of 0 bases from V and 2 bases from J, the junction contained 4 bases not matched to a gene. The CDR3 is CASSLVPGQQETQYF. In nucleotides, the CDR3 is TGCGCCAGCAGCTTGGTTCCGGGACAGCAAGAGACCCAGTACTTC.

The chain is built from TRBV27 and TRBJ1-2; D gene ambiguous. Germline loops: CDR1 MNHEY, CDR2 SMNVEV (reference sequence). The ends were cut back, 0 bases at V and 8 bases at J, with 13 bases in the middle. The CDR3 runs to 14 residues. This CDR3 reads CASSLSIEWGGYTF. The CDR3 DNA reads TGTGCCAGCAGTTTATCGATAGAGTGGGGAGGCTACACCTTC.

The J gene is TRBJ2-1, the V gene TRBV4-1, with a tentative D call TRBD1 (5 bases). The CDR3 contains 12 residues. The V gene lost 4 bases and the J gene lost 5 bases, with 6 bases spanning the gap. The germline V gene encodes CDR1 MGHRA and CDR2 YSYEKL. CDR3 DNA sequence: TGCGCCAGCAGCCTAGGGGACAATGAGCAGTTCTTC. The encoded protein is CASSLGDNEQFF.